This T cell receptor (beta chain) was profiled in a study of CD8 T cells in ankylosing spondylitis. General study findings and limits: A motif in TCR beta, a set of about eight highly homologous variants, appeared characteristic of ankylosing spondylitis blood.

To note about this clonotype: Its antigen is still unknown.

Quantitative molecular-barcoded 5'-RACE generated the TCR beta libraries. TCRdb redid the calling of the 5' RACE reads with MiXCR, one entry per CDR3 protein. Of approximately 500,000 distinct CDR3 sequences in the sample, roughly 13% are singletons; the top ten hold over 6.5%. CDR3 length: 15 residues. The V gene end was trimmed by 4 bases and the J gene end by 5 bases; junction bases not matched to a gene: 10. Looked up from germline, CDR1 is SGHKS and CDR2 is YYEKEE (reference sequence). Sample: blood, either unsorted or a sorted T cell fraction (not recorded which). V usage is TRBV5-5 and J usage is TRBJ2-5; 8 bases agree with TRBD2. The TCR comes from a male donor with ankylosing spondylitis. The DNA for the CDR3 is TGTGCCAGCAGCCGAGGACTAGCAGTGGCGGAGACCCAGTACTTC. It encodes CASSRGLAVAETQYF.